This T cell receptor (beta chain) appears in the sequencing data of a study of blood T cell repertoires in COVID-19. Across the study: COVID-19 samples from acute and convalescent phases originated in the United States, Italy and Spain.

The CDR3 totals 15 residues. V lost 2 bases and J lost 7; bases outside the gene matches: 3. Germline V gives CDR1 SGHTA, CDR2 FQGNSA. Authors' analysis steps: Amplification of reference gene primers was used by the study to estimate nucleated cell counts. Sequencing was performed with immunoSEQ multiplex PCR; in TCRdb, only in-frame clones are kept and a portion is missing. V, J and clone size were drawn from that table, and D and trimming were deduced from the DNA. The sample has about 92,000 clones; around 82% are singletons. The source is a man over 45 who had recovered from COVID-19. The sample comprised peripheral blood. V usage is TRBV7-2 and J usage is TRBJ2-3; 13 bases align to TRBD2. CDR3 bases: TGTGCCAGCAGCTTACCGACTAGCGGGAGGTATACGCAGTATTTT. It is translated as CASSLPTSGRYTQYF.